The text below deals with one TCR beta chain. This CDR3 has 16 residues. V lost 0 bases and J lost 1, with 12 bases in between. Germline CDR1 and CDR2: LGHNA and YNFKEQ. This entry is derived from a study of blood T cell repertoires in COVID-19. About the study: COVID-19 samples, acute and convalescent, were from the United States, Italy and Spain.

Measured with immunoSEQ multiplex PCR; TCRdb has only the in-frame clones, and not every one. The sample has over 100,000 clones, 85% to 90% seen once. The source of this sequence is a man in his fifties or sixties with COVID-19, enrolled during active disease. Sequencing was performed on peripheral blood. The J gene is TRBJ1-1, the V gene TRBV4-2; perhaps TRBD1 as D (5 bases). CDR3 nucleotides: TGTGCCAGCAGCCAAGATCTGACAGTAAGGAACACTGAAGCTTTCTTT. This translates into CASSQDLTVRNTEAFF.